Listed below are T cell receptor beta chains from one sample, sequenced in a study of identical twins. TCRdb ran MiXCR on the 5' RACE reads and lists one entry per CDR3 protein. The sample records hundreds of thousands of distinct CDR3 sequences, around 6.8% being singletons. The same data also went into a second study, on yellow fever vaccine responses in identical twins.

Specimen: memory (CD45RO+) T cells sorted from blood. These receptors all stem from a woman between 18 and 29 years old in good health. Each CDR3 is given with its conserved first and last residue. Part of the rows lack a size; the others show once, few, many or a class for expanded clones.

CDR3aa: CASSPKVGAFAEDTQYF
v_gene: TRBV4-2
abundance: NA
j_gene: TRBJ2-3

CDR3aa: CASSPPDRLGNTGELFF
v_gene: TRBV18
abundance: NA
j_gene: TRBJ2-2

CDR3aa: CASSLVARVNTGELFF
v_gene: TRBV5-1
abundance: NA
j_gene: TRBJ2-2

CDR3aa: CASSVAPVLRGAGNTIYF
v_gene: TRBV9
abundance: few
j_gene: TRBJ1-3

CDR3aa: CASKGQGGNQPQHF
v_gene: TRBV2
abundance: NA
j_gene: TRBJ1-5

CDR3aa: CSARPPGQGYEQYF
v_gene: TRBV20-1
abundance: NA
j_gene: TRBJ2-7

CDR3aa: CASSPTSWETQYF
v_gene: TRBV4-3
abundance: many
j_gene: TRBJ2-5

CDR3aa: CASSHPGHEQYF
v_gene: TRBV5-1
abundance: many
j_gene: TRBJ2-7

CDR3aa: CASSLQMRNTEAFF
v_gene: TRBV5-8
abundance: many
j_gene: TRBJ1-1

CDR3aa: CASSDTGSGNTIYF
v_gene: TRBV5-1
abundance: few
j_gene: TRBJ1-3

CDR3aa: CATSFGGSDEQFF
v_gene: TRBV24-1
abundance: many
j_gene: TRBJ2-1

CDR3aa: CASKLSDTEAFF
v_gene: TRBV5-1
abundance: NA
j_gene: TRBJ1-1

CDR3aa: CASSPRSDRGESQYF
v_gene: TRBV18
abundance: NA
j_gene: TRBJ2-5

CDR3aa: CASSQDQQGTDTQYF
v_gene: TRBV4-3
abundance: few
j_gene: TRBJ2-3

CDR3aa: CSVTGTGVYEQYF
v_gene: TRBV29-1
abundance: many
j_gene: TRBJ2-7

CDR3aa: CASSLTGAEGETQYF
v_gene: TRBV5-1
abundance: many
j_gene: TRBJ2-5

CDR3aa: CASSIGPGASYEQYF
v_gene: TRBV19
abundance: NA
j_gene: TRBJ2-7

CDR3aa: CASFGQGYNEQFF
v_gene: TRBV7-9
abundance: NA
j_gene: TRBJ2-1

CDR3aa: CASSFQAGGLDTQYF
v_gene: TRBV7-9
abundance: many
j_gene: TRBJ2-3

CDR3aa: CASSLEPAPLETQYF
v_gene: TRBV5-1
abundance: few
j_gene: TRBJ2-5

CDR3aa: CSARPLRGGTQGQPQHF
v_gene: TRBV20-1
abundance: few
j_gene: TRBJ1-5

CDR3aa: CASRWPGFSYEQYF
v_gene: TRBV2
abundance: NA
j_gene: TRBJ2-7

CDR3aa: CASRDPYGYTF
v_gene: TRBV6-5
abundance: many
j_gene: TRBJ1-2

CDR3aa: CSARDGSGDYNEQFF
v_gene: TRBV20-1
abundance: many
j_gene: TRBJ2-1

CDR3aa: CASSLATVTDTQYF
v_gene: TRBV5-1
abundance: many
j_gene: TRBJ2-3

CDR3aa: CASNRPGMSSYEQYF
v_gene: TRBV6-1
abundance: NA
j_gene: TRBJ2-7

CDR3aa: CSARVSGQPADTQYF
v_gene: TRBV20-1
abundance: few
j_gene: TRBJ2-3

CDR3aa: CASSLARSANEQFF
v_gene: TRBV7-2
abundance: few
j_gene: TRBJ2-1

CDR3aa: CSATDARETQYF
v_gene: TRBV20-1
abundance: few
j_gene: TRBJ2-5

CDR3aa: CASSSRGNGYNEQFF
v_gene: TRBV12-3/TRBV12-4
abundance: NA
j_gene: TRBJ2-1

CDR3aa: CSVEDRLAVDTQYF
v_gene: TRBV29-1
abundance: NA
j_gene: TRBJ2-3

CDR3aa: CASGAGGASYEQYF
v_gene: TRBV19
abundance: NA
j_gene: TRBJ2-7

CDR3aa: CSVVRSVGEETQYF
v_gene: TRBV29-1
abundance: NA
j_gene: TRBJ2-5

CDR3aa: CASSADGGNQPQHF
v_gene: TRBV6-1
abundance: NA
j_gene: TRBJ1-5

CDR3aa: CASSFKGQGGEQYF
v_gene: TRBV5-1
abundance: many
j_gene: TRBJ2-7

CDR3aa: CASSLSPRTGSYNEQFF
v_gene: TRBV11-3
abundance: NA
j_gene: TRBJ2-1

CDR3aa: CASSPPSGREKLFF
v_gene: TRBV18
abundance: few
j_gene: TRBJ1-4

CDR3aa: CASSLVGAGANVLTF
v_gene: TRBV7-2
abundance: NA
j_gene: TRBJ2-6

CDR3aa: CASSAFIYEQYF
v_gene: TRBV21-1
abundance: few
j_gene: TRBJ2-7

CDR3aa: CSVVQTNTEAFF
v_gene: TRBV29-1
abundance: many
j_gene: TRBJ1-1

CDR3aa: CASSEFGGGLASKNIQYF
v_gene: TRBV25-1
abundance: many
j_gene: TRBJ2-4

CDR3aa: CSAGTLPDNQPQHF
v_gene: TRBV20-1
abundance: few
j_gene: TRBJ1-5

CDR3aa: CATNHRGYQETQYF
v_gene: TRBV15
abundance: NA
j_gene: TRBJ2-5

CDR3aa: CASSPREGADTQYF
v_gene: TRBV19
abundance: NA
j_gene: TRBJ2-3

CDR3aa: CAWGGWTSPYF
v_gene: TRBV30
abundance: few
j_gene: TRBJ2-7

CDR3aa: CASSQGEGNQETQYF
v_gene: TRBV4-2
abundance: few
j_gene: TRBJ2-5

CDR3aa: CASSDPGQGSTGELFF
v_gene: TRBV10-1
abundance: NA
j_gene: TRBJ2-2

CDR3aa: CASSLGALNSNQPQHF
v_gene: TRBV27
abundance: NA
j_gene: TRBJ1-5

CDR3aa: CASSLTGFYNEQFF
v_gene: TRBV7-2
abundance: NA
j_gene: TRBJ2-1

CDR3aa: CASSFLSLRGADTQYF
v_gene: TRBV5-1
abundance: many
j_gene: TRBJ2-3

CDR3aa: CASSPLALAGVLTDTQYF
v_gene: TRBV11-2
abundance: many
j_gene: TRBJ2-3

CDR3aa: CASSLRQVVTRPTGEQFF
v_gene: TRBV12-3/TRBV12-4
abundance: many
j_gene: TRBJ2-1

CDR3aa: CASSAAGGRVYNEQFF
v_gene: TRBV5-1
abundance: many
j_gene: TRBJ2-1

CDR3aa: CAISGDRGAKNIQYF
v_gene: TRBV10-3
abundance: NA
j_gene: TRBJ2-4

CDR3aa: CASSQPDGGINGYTF
v_gene: TRBV3-1
abundance: NA
j_gene: TRBJ1-2

CDR3aa: CASSRTSDTDTQYF
v_gene: TRBV6-2/TRBV6-3
abundance: NA
j_gene: TRBJ2-3

CDR3aa: CASSPPGQRLAGELFF
v_gene: TRBV28
abundance: many
j_gene: TRBJ2-2

CDR3aa: CASRPGGMNTEAFF
v_gene: TRBV6-1
abundance: many
j_gene: TRBJ1-1

CDR3aa: CASSQGALDPTDTQYF
v_gene: TRBV4-2
abundance: NA
j_gene: TRBJ2-3

CDR3aa: CASSLVAGAGRTRRGELFF
v_gene: TRBV11-2
abundance: many
j_gene: TRBJ2-2